This TCR beta chain derives from a study of T-cell reconstitution after alpha-beta-depleted transplantation in children. Study-wide results and limits: T-cell numbers and diversity, one year after transplant, stemmed largely from T cells that were newly produced. Reported findings indicate that, about two months after transplant, alpha-beta T cells came from several hundred expanded clones, which were derived from non-depleted graft cells.

The CDR3 runs 14 residues. From germline, CDR1 is SGHRS and CDR2 YFSETQ. The library targeted TCRbeta and was prepared with unique molecular identifiers. TCRdb called the PCR reads again in MiXCR, with one record for every CDR3 protein. Of fewer than 350,000 distinct CDR3 sequences in the sample, less than 9.5% were seen once. In regard to this clonotype: What it binds is unknown. This may come from a read error, since a much larger clone is one base off.

The V and J genes are TRBV5-1 and TRBJ1-1; possibly TRBD1 for D (6 bases). The clonotype was recovered from a female patient aged 2 to 10 who had a stem cell transplant for Fanconi anemia, so the T cells may come from the graft donor. Sequencing used peripheral blood, obtained 360 days after TCRalphabeta/CD19-depleted stem cell transplant. The CDR3 protein is CASSLGDTNSEAFF. The CDR3 DNA reads as TGCGCCAGCAGCTTGGGGGACACGAACTCTGAAGCTTTCTTT.